This record concerns one T cell receptor (beta chain) sequence. The data were produced by immunoSEQ multiplex PCR, yet TCRdb's version contains in-frame clones alone and is incomplete. The sample has about 200,000 clones; 90% to 95% are singletons. The data are from a study of control samples from healthy donors and cancer patients. Germline V lookup: CDR1 ENHRY, CDR2 SYGVKD. Trimming took 0 bases from V and 7 from J; bases not matched to a gene: 5. The CDR3 totals 14 residues. The source of this sequence is a man younger than 45 in good health. The sample consisted of blood. The V call is TRBV10-3, the J call TRBJ1-1; 7 bases match TRBD1. CDR3 coding DNA: TGTGCCATCAGTGAGTCTTTGGGACAGAATGAAGCTTTCTTT. Translating it yields CAISESLGQNEAFF.